This T cell receptor (beta chain) originates from a study of control samples from healthy donors and cancer patients. The germline CDR1 and CDR2 sequences are LNHDA and SQIVND (reference sequence). Trimming cost V 3 bases and J 4 bases, with 16 bases left between them. This CDR3 spans 16 amino acids. Produced via immunoSEQ multiplex PCR; TCRdb's table is partial and in-frame only. Its table lists 150,000 to 200,000 clones. Material for sequencing was blood. This sequence originates from a woman aged 25 to 39 in good health. The chain links TRBV19 to TRBJ1-5; tentative D call: TRBD1 (6 bases). This CDR3 reads CASSILTGNLNQPQHF. CDR3 nucleotides: TGTGCCAGTAGTATCCTAACAGGGAACCTAAATCAGCCCCAGCATTTT.